One T cell receptor beta chain is described in this entry. The record originates from a study of blood T cell repertoires in COVID-19. Study background: COVID-19 samples from acute and convalescent phases originated in the United States, Italy and Spain.

Method: immunoSEQ multiplex PCR; TCRdb's copy keeps in-frame clones and lacks some. The sample includes approximately 75,000 clones, 75% to 95% seen only once; the top ten take about 7.1%. Source material: peripheral blood. The sequence came from a human donor in a cohort sampled during active COVID-19.

The DNA for the CDR3 is TGTGCCAGCAGCTCCAGACTAGCGGGCTCCGATAGGGCCCAGTACTTC. Translation: CASSSRLAGSDRAQYF. The V and J genes are TRBV7-2 and TRBJ2-5; 10 bases align to TRBD2. The CDR3 sequence is 16 residues long. V was clipped by 4 bases and J by 9 bases; unmatched bases: 14. Germline V gene lookup returns CDR1 SGHTA and CDR2 FQGNSA. The full variable domain, in which reference TRBV7-2 and TRBJ2-5 provide the parts outside the CDR3, is GAGVSQSPSNKVTEKGKDVELRCDPISGHTALYWYRQSLGQGLEFLIYFQGNSAPDKSGLPSDRFSAERTGGSVSTLTIQRTQQEDSAVYLCASSSRLAGSDRAQYFGPGTRLLVL.